This T cell receptor (beta chain) comes out of a study of T cell clonality in common variable immunodeficiency. Germline CDR1 is MDHEN and CDR2 is SYDVKM. The CDR3 sequence is 14 residues long. The junction had 5 bases not matched to a gene; V was cut back by 3 bases and J by 5 bases. Study-wide results and limits: Reportedly, TCR beta sequences from common variable immunodeficiency showed fewer deletions and N-nucleotide insertions.

Assay used: immunoSEQ multiplex PCR; TCRdb lists only in-frame clones, some missing. The sample is made up of 15,000 to 20,000 clones, none counted only once. This clone was counted at least ten times. Its antigen is as yet unknown. The CDR3 extends 3 residues past the end of the read, so its final part is completed from the germline J gene. This sequence was found in a human donor with common variable immunodeficiency. The chain is built from TRBV28 and TRBJ1-1; 8 nucleotides align to TRBD1. Sequenced material: peripheral blood mononuclear cells. The CDR3 here is CASSFSQGETEAFF. CDR3 DNA (partial): TGTGCCAGCAGTTTTTCACAGGGGGAAACTGAA.